The 21 T cell receptor beta chains reported below all come from one sample, sequenced in a study of identical twins. MiXCR, run by TCRdb on the 5' RACE reads, gives a single entry per CDR3 protein. The sample gives 1.5 million to 2 million distinct CDR3 sequences, about 31% of which show up once; under 0.35% is in the top ten. Sequencing was carried out using cord blood. These receptors all come from a newborn girl in good health.

At least ten counts were recorded for this clonotype. The V and J genes are TRBV7-2 and TRBJ2-7, with D unclear. This CDR3 contains 14 residues. Germline V gene lookup returns CDR1 SGHTA and CDR2 FQGNSA. V shed 1 base and J shed 0 bases, with 7 bases lying between them. CDR3 in amino acids: CASSLDGFSYEQYF. Here the CDR3 DNA reads TGTGCCAGCAGCTTAGACGGTTTCTCCTACGAGCAGTACTTC.

This clonotype occurred a few times. The chain combines TRBV6-2 or TRBV6-3 with TRBJ2-1; 9 nucleotides agree with TRBD1. V shed 5 bases and J 8 bases; nucleotides not matched to a gene: 10. The CDR3 runs to 15 residues. CDR1 is MNHEY, CDR2 SVGEGT, per germline. The CDR3 protein is CASSPAGTGYDEQFF. The CDR3 DNA sequence: TGTGCCAGCAGTCCGGCCGGGACAGGGTACGATGAGCAGTTCTTC.

As for this clonotype: At one of its ends the junction is not consistent with the germline gene, which may arise from a read error. The J gene is TRBJ1-6, the V gene TRBV12-3 or TRBV12-4; D unresolved. The CDR3 covers 14 residues. The CDR3 sequence: CAGSLPRVGSPLHF. CDR3 DNA: TGTGCCGGCAGTTTACCGAGGGTTGGCTCACCCCTCCACTTT.

This clonotype was observed a handful of times. This chain links TRBV7-9 with TRBJ2-7; D may be TRBD2 (6 bases). CDR1 and CDR2 (germline): SEHNR, FQNEAQ (reference sequence). Trimming took 4 bases from V and 2 from J, leaving 15 bases between them. The CDR3 is 15 residues long. This CDR3 reads CASSSPGLPTYEQYF. The CDR3 DNA follows: TGTGCCAGCAGCTCACCGGGACTTCCCACCTACGAGCAGTACTTC.

The gene calls are TRBV18 and TRBJ1-5; 7 bases are shared with TRBD1. CDR1 and CDR2 from the germline V gene are KGHSH and LQKENI. The CDR3 sequence is 17 residues long. With V trimmed by 4 bases and J by 1 base, 10 bases remained unmatched. This CDR3 reads CASSLTSTGVSNQPQHF. The DNA for the CDR3 is TGTGCCAGCTCACTTACGTCCACAGGGGTCAGCAATCAGCCCCAGCATTTT.

The V and J genes are TRBV5-6 and TRBJ1-4; 9 bases align to TRBD1. V lost 4 bases and J lost 1; bases outside the gene matches: 5. Germline lookup yields CDR1 SGHDT and CDR2 YYEEEE. This CDR3 contains 16 residues. In nucleotides, the CDR3 is TGTGCCAGCAGCGGACAGGGGAGGGAAACTAATGAAAAACTGTTTTTT. Its protein product is CASSGQGRETNEKLFF.

The rearrangement joins TRBV28 to TRBJ1-5; D perhaps matches TRBD1 (6 bases). This CDR3 spans 14 amino acids. Trimming took off 6 bases at V and 9 bases at J, with 18 bases between the two ends. Per the germline V gene, CDR1 is MDHEN and CDR2 is SYDVKM. CDR3 sequence (DNA): TGTGCCAGCAGCAATTACAGGGTTGGCCGGCCCCAGCATTTT. This translates into CASSNYRVGRPQHF.

The chain uses TRBV3-1 and TRBJ2-1; no firm D call. The V gene's germline CDR1 is LGHDT and CDR2 YNNKEL (reference sequence). V was cut by 1 base and J by 3 bases, with 10 bases left in between. The CDR3 covers 15 residues. CDR3 nucleotide sequence: TGTGCCAGCAGCCAAGGTCGGCAGTACTACAATGAGCAGTTCTTC. It is translated as CASSQGRQYYNEQFF.

This clonotype has more than one count but fewer than ten. At one end the junction does not follow the germline gene, possibly because of a read error. V usage is TRBV6-1 and J usage is TRBJ2-5; the D is unclear. Germline lookup yields CDR1 MNHNS and CDR2 SASEGT. CDR3 length: 13 residues. This CDR3 is CASGESEQEAQYF. As DNA, the CDR3 is TGTGCCAGCGGCGAATCAGAGCAAGAGGCCCAGTACTTC.

With respect to this clonotype: At one of its ends the junction is not consistent with the germline gene, which may arise from a read error. V and J are TRBV7-2 and TRBJ2-1; 8 nucleotides align to TRBD2. Germline CDR1 SGHTA, CDR2 FQGNSA. The CDR3 loop spans 16 amino acids. The CDR3 spells CASSATGGYSYDEQFF. The CDR3 nucleotides read TGTGCCAGCAGCGCGACGGGGGGGTACTCCTACGATGAGCAGTTCTTC.

A word on this clonotype: This may be a read error: a much more frequent sequence differs by one nucleotide. The CDR3 sequence: CASGFGKSYEQYF. CDR3 in DNA: TGTGCCAGCGGTTTCGGAAAGAGCTACGAGCAGTACTTC. V gene TRBV27 combines with J gene TRBJ2-4, with unresolved D. The J call may be mistaken, given a closer DNA end match to TRBJ2-7. This CDR3 is 13 amino acids long. The V gene's germline CDR1 is MNHEY and CDR2 SMNVEV (reference sequence).

J is TRBJ2-5 and V is TRBV4-1; D remains ambiguous. The CDR3 spans 20 residues. V dropped 1 base and J dropped 1 base, with 25 bases sitting between them. The germline gives CDR1 MGHRA, CDR2 YSYEKL. CDR3 in DNA: TGCGCCAGCAGCCAAGTCCTCCTGACTGCGCGGCACCCCTTCCAAGAGACCCAGTACTTC. Translated, it gives CASSQVLLTARHPFQETQYF.

The table lists this clonotype with many counts. The V gene is TRBV20-1, the J gene TRBJ2-1; D uncertain. Germline-derived CDR1 and CDR2 are DFQATT and SNEGSKA (reference sequence). The CDR3 length is 12 residues. V was cut by 2 bases and J by 4 bases, with 6 bases left in between. The CDR3 DNA is TGCAGTGCTAGAAGGGATTACAATGAGCAGTTCTTC. Its translation: CSARRDYNEQFF.

This clonotype has more than one count but fewer than ten. This chain uses TRBV6-5 with TRBJ2-5; possible D gene TRBD2, 5 bases. Per the germline V gene, CDR1 is MNHEY and CDR2 is SVGAGI. The CDR3 runs 14 residues. V was shortened by 0 bases and J by 5 bases, with 10 bases between the two germline ends. This chain's CDR3 is CASSYSNRRETQYF. Here the CDR3 DNA reads TGTGCCAGCAGTTACTCGAATAGGAGGGAGACCCAGTACTTC.

This clonotype was found many times. The chain couples TRBV4-2 to TRBJ2-3; D is possibly TRBD2 (7 bases). The V gene's germline CDR1 is LGHNA and CDR2 YNFKEQ. This CDR3 is built from 19 residues. V shed 2 bases and J shed 2 bases, with 23 bases lying between them. The CDR3 DNA follows: TGTGCCAGCAGCCAATTTGTGGGGGGGGCGTCCCGTGACACAGATACGCAGTATTTT. This gives the protein CASSQFVGGASRDTDTQYF.

The chain combines TRBV9 with TRBJ2-3; D is uncertain. The CDR3 extends over 14 amino acids. V lost 0 bases to trimming and J lost 4 bases, with 9 bases between them. Germline CDR1 SGDLS, CDR2 YYNGEE. The CDR3 coding sequence is TGTGCCAGCAGCGTAGGGCCAAGCGCAGATACGCAGTATTTT. Protein product: CASSVGPSADTQYF. Drawing the rest from reference TRBV9 and TRBJ2-3, the complete variable domain is DSGVTQTPKHLITATGQRVTLRCSPRSGDLSVYWYQQSLDQGLQFLIQYYNGEERAKGNILERFSAQQFPDLHSELNLSSLELGDSALYFCASSVGPSADTQYFGPGTRLTVL.

The chain carries TRBV20-1 and TRBJ2-1, with a possible D match to TRBD2 (6 bases). Germline V lookup: CDR1 DFQATT, CDR2 SNEGSKA (reference sequence). Trimming removed 5 bases from V and 8 bases from J, with 16 bases in between. The CDR3 contains 13 residues. CDR3 sequence reads: CSAGGALLYEQFF. CDR3 nucleotides: TGCAGTGCTGGCGGGGCCCTTTTGTATGAGCAGTTCTTC.

The rearrangement uses TRBV5-6 and TRBJ2-5; D gene ambiguous. CDR1 is SGHDT and CDR2 is YYEEEE in the germline V gene. This CDR3 comprises 13 residues. V was shortened by 1 base and J by 11 bases, with 15 bases between the two germline ends. The CDR3 sequence: CASSLQGNNEQYF. CDR3 nucleotides: TGTGCCAGCAGCTTGCAAGGGAACAATGAGCAGTACTTC. The full variable domain, its missing parts supplied by reference TRBV5-6 and TRBJ2-5, is DAGVTQSPTHLIKTRGQQVTLRCSPKSGHDTVSWYQQALGQGPQFIFQYYEEEERQRGNFPDRFSGHQFPNYSSELNVNALLLGDSALYLCASSLQGNNEQYFGPGTRLLVL.

The CDR3 reads CASSQGSQGAYEQYF. CDR3 sequence (DNA): TGCGCCAGCAGCCAAGGTAGTCAGGGGGCCTACGAGCAGTACTTC. The V and J genes are TRBV4-1 and TRBJ2-7; 7 bases are a match to TRBD1. This CDR3 is 15 amino acids long. J was trimmed by 2 bases and V by 1 base; bases with no gene match: 5. Germline CDR1 is MGHRA and CDR2 is YSYEKL.

The chain links TRBV20-1 to TRBJ1-5; D call uncertain. This CDR3 is built from 15 residues. Germline CDR1 DFQATT, CDR2 SNEGSKA (reference sequence). V was shortened by 5 bases and J by 4 bases, with 18 bases between the two germline ends. The chain's CDR3 is CSACHLGEMNQPQHF. The CDR3 bases are TGCAGTGCTTGCCACCTTGGGGAGATGAATCAGCCCCAGCATTTT.

The chain joins TRBV27 to TRBJ1-1; D gene unclear. Germline V gene data show CDR1 as MNHEY and CDR2 as SMNVEV (reference sequence). Between the trimmed V and J ends, which lost 4 bases and 2 bases, there was a span of 8 bases. The CDR3 sequence is 13 residues long. The CDR3 region has the DNA TGTGCCAGCAGTTATACGGACAACACTGAAGCTTTCTTT. Its translation: CASSYTDNTEAFF.